The clone carrying this TCR beta chain occurred a few times. This CDR3 spans 14 amino acids. Per the germline V gene, CDR1 is DFQATT and CDR2 is SNEGSKA (reference sequence). Trimming cost V 2 bases and J 4 bases, with 14 bases left between them. TCRdb itself ran the RT-PCR reads through MiXCR, one entry per CDR3 protein. The sample lists 500,000 to 700,000 distinct CDR3 sequences, under 30% occurring once. This entry is derived from a study of response to subunit inactivated influenza vaccine. The same specimen was also included in a second study, on T cells expressing NK-cell markers. From that paper: UMI-tagged 5'RACE template switching yielded the TCR beta cDNA. In sorted CD3+CD56+NKG2C+, CD3+CD56+NKG2C- and CD3+CD56-NKG2C+ T cells, TCR beta repertoires were obtained. A handful of donors likewise had their CD3+CD56-NKG2C+ fraction led by these clonotypes.

This specimen was CD4+ T cells sorted from PBMCs, taken roughly 13 days after vaccination. This sequence was found in a man aged 50 to 60 who received an inactivated influenza vaccine. V is TRBV20-1 and J is TRBJ2-5; maybe TRBD2 (5 bases). The CDR3 nucleotides read TGCAGTGCTAGACATACTAGATTAAGAGAGACCCAGTACTTC. Protein: CSARHTRLRETQYF.